The clone carrying this T cell receptor (beta chain) appeared a few times. No antigen is known for it. Amplification used 60 Vbeta primers and 13 Jbeta primers. The data were produced by immunoSEQ multiplex PCR, yet TCRdb's version contains in-frame clones alone and is incomplete. The sample shows about 140,000 clones, 73% of them seen only once. Trimming at V came to 1 base and at J to 3 bases, leaving 6 bases not matched to a gene. CDR1 and CDR2 (germline): MGHRA, YSYEKL. The length of the CDR3 is 17 residues. The entry originates in a study of cytomegalovirus exposure and HLA in healthy donors. Study-level points and caveats: TCR beta sequences numbering roughly 16,000 were associated with HLA alleles at 0.05 false discovery rate in a later analysis. Solely CMV serostatus was available to characterize immune exposure. In a later analysis, CMV-associated beta chains were mostly HLA-associated, it appeared.

What was sequenced was PBMCs. This receptor was obtained from a middle-aged woman in good health and CMV-seronegative. V usage is TRBV4-1 and J usage is TRBJ2-3, with TRBD2 matching 11 bases. The CDR3 sequence is CASSQGRLAGYTDTQYF. Written as DNA, the CDR3 is TGCGCCAGCAGCCAAGGAAGACTAGCGGGGTATACAGATACGCAGTATTTT.